This TCR beta chain was observed in a study of neurological immune-mediated disorders. Findings and limits, study-wide: In HTLV-1-associated myelopathy, TCR clonal expansion was greatest, and in multiple sclerosis it was least, below healthy controls.

CDR1 is DFQATT and CDR2 is SNEGSKA in the germline V gene (reference sequence). V was pared by 7 bases and J by 0 bases, with 12 bases between. The CDR3 runs 13 residues. This clonotype has more than one count but fewer than ten. Its cognate antigen is unknown. TCRdb independently ran MiXCR on the 5' RACE reads; one entry per CDR3 protein. The profile shows roughly 67,000 distinct CDR3 sequences, 3.5% to 5% of them singletons. Sequenced: PBMCs. This TCR was sampled from a man in his forties or fifties with multiple sclerosis. J is TRBJ1-1 and V is TRBV20-1; D not resolved. The CDR3 sequence is CSVKATLNTEAFF. DNA for the CDR3: TGCAGTGTAAAGGCGACCCTGAACACTGAAGCTTTCTTT.